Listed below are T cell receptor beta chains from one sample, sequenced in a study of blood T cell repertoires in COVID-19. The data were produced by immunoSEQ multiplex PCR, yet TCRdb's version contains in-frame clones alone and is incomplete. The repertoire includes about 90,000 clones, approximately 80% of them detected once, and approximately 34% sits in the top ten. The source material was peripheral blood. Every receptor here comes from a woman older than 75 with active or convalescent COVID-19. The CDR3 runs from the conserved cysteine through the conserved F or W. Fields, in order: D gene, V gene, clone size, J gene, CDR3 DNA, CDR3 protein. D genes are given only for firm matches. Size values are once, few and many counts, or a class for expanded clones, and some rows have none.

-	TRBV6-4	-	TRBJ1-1	TGTGCCAATAGCTACCGAGCCCCTTATGAAGCTTTCTTT	CANSYRAPYEAFF
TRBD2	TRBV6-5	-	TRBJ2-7	TGTGCCAGCAGCCAGCGGGGGGGCTCTTACGAGCAGTACTTC	CASSQRGGSYEQYF
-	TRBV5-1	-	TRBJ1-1	TGCGCCAGCAGCTCCTCGGGGGGGGGCACTGAAGCTTTCTTT	CASSSSGGGTEAFF
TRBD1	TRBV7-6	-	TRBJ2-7	TGTGCCAGCAGCCCAGACAGGGGCTACGAGCAGTACTTC	CASSPDRGYEQYF
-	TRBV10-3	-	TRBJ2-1	TGTGCCATCAGTGAGTGGGCAAAAGGGACTTACAATGAGCAGTTCTTC	CAISEWAKGTYNEQFF
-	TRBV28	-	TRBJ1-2	TGTGCCAGCAGTCGTTCCCAGGGTCGCTATGGCTACACCTTC	CASSRSQGRYGYTF
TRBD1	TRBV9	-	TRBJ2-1	TGTGCCAGCAGCGTAGACCCCGGACAGGTTCGTAATGAGCAGTTCTTC	CASSVDPGQVRNEQFF
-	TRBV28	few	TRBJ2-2	TGTGCCAGCAGTTTCTTCAGGTGGGCCGGGGAGCTGTTTTTT	CASSFFRWAGELFF
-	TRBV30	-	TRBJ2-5	TGTGCCTGGACCAACCCCAGGAGAGGAGGCGAAGAGACCCAGTACTTC	CAWTNPRRGGEETQYF
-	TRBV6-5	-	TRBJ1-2	TGTGCCAGCGGAGCAGGGGTGGGGGTTCTTTATGGCTACACCTTC	CASGAGVGVLYGYTF
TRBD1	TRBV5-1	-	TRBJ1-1	TGCGCCAGCAGCTTCGGGACAGGGGCACGTGGGAACACTGAAGCTTTCTTT	CASSFGTGARGNTEAFF
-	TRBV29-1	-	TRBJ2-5	TGCAGCGTTGCCGACCAGGGGGAGACCCAGTACTTC	CSVADQGETQYF
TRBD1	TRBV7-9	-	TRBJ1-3	TGTGCCAGCAGTGAGACAGGGTTGTTAGGCTCTGGAAACACCATATATTTT	CASSETGLLGSGNTIYF
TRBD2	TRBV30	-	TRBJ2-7	TGTGCCTGGAGTCGACTAGCGGGAGGTTACGAGCAGTACTTC	CAWSRLAGGYEQYF
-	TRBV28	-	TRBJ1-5	TGTGCCAGCAGCCGGGCGGGGTTAAGCAATCAGCCCCAGCATTTT	CASSRAGLSNQPQHF
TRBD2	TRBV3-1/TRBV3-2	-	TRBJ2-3	TGTGCCAGCAGCCAAGAGAGACTAGCGGGAGCAGATACGCAGTATTTT	CASSQERLAGADTQYF
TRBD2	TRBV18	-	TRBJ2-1	TGTGCCAGCTCACCATTGAGGGAGGGCAACGAGCAGTTCTTC	CASSPLREGNEQFF
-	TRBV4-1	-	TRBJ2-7	TGCGCCAGCAGCCAAGTTTCTCGGGGGGCGAGGGAGCAGTACTTC	CASSQVSRGAREQYF
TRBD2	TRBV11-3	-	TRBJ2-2	TGTGCCAGCACCCCTCGGGAGGCGGGGGGCGGCACCGGGGAGCTGTTTTTT	CASTPREAGGGTGELFF
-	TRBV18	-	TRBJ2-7	TGTGCCAGCTCACCAATAGGGGCCACCTACGAGCAGTACTTC	CASSPIGATYEQYF
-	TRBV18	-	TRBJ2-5	TGTGCCAGCTCCTGGTTGGGCCCCCAAGAGACCCAGTACTTC	CASSWLGPQETQYF
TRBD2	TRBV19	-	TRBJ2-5	TGTGCCAGTAGTATAGTATGGGGGGGAGAGACCCAGTACTTC	CASSIVWGGETQYF
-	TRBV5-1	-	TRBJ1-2	TGCGCCAGCAGCTTGGAGTCCAGTAACTATGGCTACACCTTC	CASSLESSNYGYTF
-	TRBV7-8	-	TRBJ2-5	TGTGCCAGCAGCCCAAGGGCCGGGACTTGGGAAGAGACCCAGTACTTC	CASSPRAGTWEETQYF
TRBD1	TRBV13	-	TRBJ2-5	TGTGCCAGCAGCCCTCGTGGGACAGGGGGCGCGGAGACCCAGTACTTC	CASSPRGTGGAETQYF
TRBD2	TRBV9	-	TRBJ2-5	TGTGCCAGCAGCGGCCAGCCTAGCGGTTGGGAGACCCAGTACTTC	CASSGQPSGWETQYF
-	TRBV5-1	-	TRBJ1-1	TGCGCCAGCAGCTTGGCGGGGTACTCTGAAGCTTTCTTT	CASSLAGYSEAFF
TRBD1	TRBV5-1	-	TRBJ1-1	TGCGCCAGCAGCTTGGTAGCAGGGGGTTACACTGAAGCTTTCTTT	CASSLVAGGYTEAFF
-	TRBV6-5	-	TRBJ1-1	TGTGCCGCTAGCAGGAATCGGGGGTCGTTGACTGAAGCTTTCTTT	CAASRNRGSLTEAFF
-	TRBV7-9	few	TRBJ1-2	TGTGCCAGCAGCTTAGCTGCGTCTGGCTACACCTTC	CASSLAASGYTF
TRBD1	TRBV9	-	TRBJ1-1	TGTGCCAGCAGCCCCCGACAGGGGGGCACTGAAGCTTTCTTT	CASSPRQGGTEAFF
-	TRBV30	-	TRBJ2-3	TGTGCCTGGAGTGCAGGGGCTTGGGACTACCCAAGCACAGATACGCAGTATTTT	CAWSAGAWDYPSTDTQYF
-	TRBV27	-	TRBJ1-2	TGTGCCAGCAGTTTTAGCCACAAACTAGGCTATGGCTACACCTTC	CASSFSHKLGYGYTF
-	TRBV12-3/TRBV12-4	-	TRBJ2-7	TGTGCCAGCAGTTTATTAGCGGAATACGAGCAGTACTTC	CASSLLAEYEQYF
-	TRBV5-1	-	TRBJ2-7	TGCGCCAGCAGCTTAACAGGGTCCTACGAGCAGTACTTC	CASSLTGSYEQYF
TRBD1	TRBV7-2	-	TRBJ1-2	TGTGCCAGCAGCTCCCGGACAGGGCCTGGCTATGGCTACACCTTC	CASSSRTGPGYGYTF
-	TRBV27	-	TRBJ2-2	TGTGCCAGCAGTTTTCGGCAGGTTAACACCGGGGAGCTGTTTTTT	CASSFRQVNTGELFF
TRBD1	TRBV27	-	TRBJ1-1	TGTGCCAGCAGTAGATCAAACGGGGACAGGGGTTACACTGAAGCTTTCTTT	CASSRSNGDRGYTEAFF
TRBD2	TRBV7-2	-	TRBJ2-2	TGTGCCAGCAACCCAGCTAGCGGGAGACACGGGGAGCTGTTTTTT	CASNPASGRHGELFF
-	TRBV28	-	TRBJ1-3	TGTGCCAGCAGCGACATATGGGGAAACACCATATATTTT	CASSDIWGNTIYF
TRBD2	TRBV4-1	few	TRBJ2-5	TGCGCCAGCAGCCGGAGGACTAGCGGGATTGAGTACCAAGAGACCCAGTACTTC	CASSRRTSGIEYQETQYF
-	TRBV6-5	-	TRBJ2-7	TGTGCCAGCAGTTTTAGAACAGTCACGGGGGCCTACGAGCAGTACTTC	CASSFRTVTGAYEQYF
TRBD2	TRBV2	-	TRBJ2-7	TGTGCCAGGGGGAGGGGCAAAGACTACGAGCAGTACTTC	CARGRGKDYEQYF
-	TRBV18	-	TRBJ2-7	TGTGCCAGCTCTCACAACGGGAACTCCTACGAGCAGTACTTC	CASSHNGNSYEQYF
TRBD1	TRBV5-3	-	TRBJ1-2	TGTGCCAGAAGCTTGGTCTCGGGACAGGGGGCTTTTCCTTATGGCTACACCTTC	CARSLVSGQGAFPYGYTF
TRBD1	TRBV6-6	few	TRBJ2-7	TGTGCCAGCAGAGGACAGGGCTTATACGAGCAGTACTTC	CASRGQGLYEQYF